These 10 T cell receptor beta chains originate from one sample sequenced in a study of T cell repertoires in cytomegalovirus infection. TCRdb processed the reads anew with MiXCR; each CDR3 protein has one entry. The data show 680,000 or so distinct CDR3 sequences, with 35% to 40% seen just once and under 3.5% held by the top ten. The sequenced sample consisted of PBMCs. These receptors were obtained from a human donor in good health (CMV status not recorded). Some clones in this sample may be carry-over from other donors' samples.

This CDR3 is CASSLGLSRTDTQYF. For the CDR3, the DNA is TGTGCCAGCAGCTTAGGTCTGTCACGCACAGATACGCAGTATTTT. This sequence joins TRBV7-9 and TRBJ2-3; D is unclear. The germline V gene has CDR1 SEHNR and CDR2 FQNEAQ (reference sequence). Trimming pared 1 base from V and 1 base from J, leaving 9 bases between. The CDR3 is 15 residues long. Looking up the rest from reference TRBV7-9 and TRBJ2-3 gives the full variable domain: DTGVSQNPRHKITKRGQNVTFRCDPISEHNRLYWYRQTLGQGPEFLTYFQNEAQLEKSRLLSDRFSAERPKGSFSTLEIQRTEQGDSAMYLCASSLGLSRTDTQYFGPGTRLTVL.

The chain recombines TRBV28 with TRBJ2-3; D is perhaps TRBD2 (6 bases). The V end was cut by 5 bases, the J end by 2 bases, with 14 bases between. Germline CDR1 is MDHEN and CDR2 is SYDVKM. This CDR3 contains 15 residues. The CDR3 sequence is CASSGGLDSTDTQYF. DNA of the CDR3: TGTGCCAGCAGTGGGGGGTTGGACTCCACAGATACGCAGTATTTT.

This clonotype was counted between two and nine times. The V call is TRBV19, the J call TRBJ2-3; 8 nucleotides agree with TRBD2. The J segment lost 7 bases and the V segment lost 7 bases, leaving 10 bases of the junction unmatched. The CDR3 covers 14 residues. CDR1 is LNHDA, CDR2 SQIVND, per germline (reference sequence). CDR3 in amino acids: CASNPSGGRNTQYF. The CDR3 coding sequence is TGTGCCAGTAATCCCAGCGGGGGTAGAAATACGCAGTATTTT.

The chain carries TRBV19 and TRBJ2-2, with D hard to call. The CDR3 spans 13 residues. The germline CDR1 and CDR2 sequences are LNHDA and SQIVND (reference sequence). Trimming removed 1 base at V and 6 bases at J, with 6 bases between. CDR3 DNA: TGTGCCAGTAGTATAGTAAAGCCCGGGGAGCTGTTTTTT. It yields the protein CASSIVKPGELFF.

V and J are TRBV28 and TRBJ2-5, with D unresolved. Per the germline V gene, CDR1 is MDHEN and CDR2 is SYDVKM. The CDR3 totals 16 residues. V lost 3 bases, J lost 0 bases, and 14 bases lay in between. CDR3 loop: CASSLPSGSYQETQYF. The CDR3 bases are TGTGCCAGCAGTTTGCCATCCGGTTCGTACCAAGAGACCCAGTACTTC. The variable domain in full, completed from reference TRBV28 and TRBJ2-5, reads DVKVTQSSRYLVKRTGEKVFLECVQDMDHENMFWYRQDPGLGLRLIYFSYDVKMKEKGDIPEGYSVSREKKERFSLILESASTNQTSMYLCASSLPSGSYQETQYFGPGTRLLVL.

The chain joins TRBV7-2 to TRBJ1-5; a weak D match, TRBD1 (6 bases). This CDR3 spans 14 amino acids. The germline CDR1 and CDR2 sequences are SGHTA and FQGNSA. V lost 5 bases to trimming and J lost 6 bases, with 14 bases between them. This CDR3 reads CASSPDGGPQPQHF. In nucleotides, the CDR3 is TGTGCCAGCAGCCCAGATGGGGGGCCTCAGCCCCAGCATTTT.

J is TRBJ1-5 and V is TRBV2; D is uncertain. The CDR3 spans 12 residues. V dropped 4 bases and J dropped 3 bases, with 4 bases sitting between them. Germline V gene sequence: CDR1 SNHLY, CDR2 FYNNEI. CDR3 protein: CASSGYNQPQHF. Written as DNA, the CDR3 is TGTGCCAGCAGTGGGTACAATCAGCCCCAGCATTTT.

V usage is TRBV6-4 and J usage is TRBJ2-3; D is unclear. Per the germline V gene, CDR1 is MRHNA and CDR2 is SNTAGT. This CDR3 has 13 residues. V lost 1 base to trimming and J lost 1 base, with 3 bases between them. The CDR3 bases are TGTGCCAGCAGTGACTACGGCACAGATACGCAGTATTTT. Its translation is CASSDYGTDTQYF.

This clonotype showed up just once. The chain employs TRBV6-5 and TRBJ1-1; 9 bases match TRBD1. Germline V lookup: CDR1 MNHEY, CDR2 SVGAGI. This CDR3 has 16 residues. V shed 6 bases and J 8 bases; nucleotides not matched to a gene: 16. CDR3 sequence reads: CASSDRDRVWIREAFF. The CDR3, as DNA: TGTGCCAGCAGCGACCGGGACAGGGTTTGGATCAGGGAAGCTTTCTTT.

As regards this clonotype: This may be a read error: a much more frequent sequence differs by one nucleotide. This sequence joins TRBV7-2 and TRBJ1-1; D is possibly TRBD1 (6 bases). The germline CDR1 and CDR2 sequences are SGHTA and FQGNSA. CDR3 length: 15 amino acids. The CDR3 nucleotides read TGTTCCAGCAGCAGAGGACAGACTATGAACACTGAAGCTTTCTTT. This codes for CSSSRGQTMNTEAFF. The full variable domain, its missing parts supplied by reference TRBV7-2 and TRBJ1-1, is GAGVSQSPSNKVTEKGKDVELRCDPISGHTALYWYRQSLGQGLEFLIYFQGNSAPDKSGLPSDRFSAERTGGSVSTLTIQRTQQEDSAVYLCSSSRGQTMNTEAFFGQGTRLTVV.